The subject of this entry is one T cell receptor (beta chain). This sample was taken from a study of blood T cell repertoires in COVID-19. Study information: T cells, B-cell-depleted T cells, or PBMCs supplied cDNA or gDNA.

Clones were read by immunoSEQ multiplex PCR, and TCRdb kept only the in-frame ones, dropping some. This sample yields fewer than 450,000 clones, of which approximately 85% are seen a single time; about 2.1% belongs to the top ten. The CDR3 totals 12 residues. V lost 6 bases and J lost 11, with 16 bases in between. Germline V CDR1 and CDR2: MNHEY, SVGAGI. The chain is built from TRBV6-5 and TRBJ1-2; D not certain. This TCR came from a woman in her thirties or forties with acute COVID-19. The sequencing sample was made of PBMCs or T cells enriched from blood (not recorded which). This CDR3 is CASSQGRSGYTF. Here the CDR3 DNA reads TGTGCCAGCAGCCAAGGGAGGAGTGGTTACACCTTC.